These 26 T cell receptor beta chains share one sample of origin, sequenced in a study of blood T cell repertoires in COVID-19. Clones were read by immunoSEQ multiplex PCR, and TCRdb kept only the in-frame ones, dropping some. Of over 95,000 clones in the sample, approximately 84% are singletons; the top ten hold around 3.5%. Sequences were obtained from peripheral blood. Receptor source: a middle-aged man with acute or convalescent COVID-19.

This clone was observed a handful of times. This chain uses TRBV4-1 with TRBJ2-7, with no clear D. This CDR3 has 16 residues. V dropped 0 bases and J dropped 1 base, with 13 bases sitting between them. Looked up from germline, CDR1 is MGHRA and CDR2 is YSYEKL. The CDR3 sequence is CASSQEVLSPSYEQYF. The CDR3 nucleotides read TGCGCCAGCAGCCAAGAGGTATTGAGTCCATCCTACGAGCAGTACTTC.

The V and J genes are TRBV3-1 (or the pseudogene TRBV3-2) and TRBJ1-1; no firm D call. Germline V gene data show CDR1 as LGHDT and CDR2 as YNNKEL (reference sequence). CDR3 length equals 13 residues. The V end lost 4 bases, the J end lost 11 bases, and 17 bases lay between the germline ends. CDR3 DNA sequence: TGTGCCAGCAGCCTACGATCCAACCCCCGGGCTTTCTTT. Translated: CASSLRSNPRAFF.

The gene calls are TRBV7-2 and TRBJ2-7; D is possibly TRBD2 (6 bases). Trimming cost V 3 bases and J 0 bases, with 9 bases left between them. This CDR3 is built from 14 residues. Germline V CDR1 and CDR2: SGHTA, FQGNSA. CDR3 nucleotides: TGTGCCAGCAGCTTGACTAGGAGCTCCTACGAGCAGTACTTC. This sequence encodes CASSLTRSSYEQYF. The variable domain in full, completed from reference TRBV7-2 and TRBJ2-7, reads GAGVSQSPSNKVTEKGKDVELRCDPISGHTALYWYRQSLGQGLEFLIYFQGNSAPDKSGLPSDRFSAERTGGSVSTLTIQRTQQEDSAVYLCASSLTRSSYEQYFGPGTRLTVT.

The rearrangement uses TRBV5-1 and TRBJ2-5, with 8 bases lining up with TRBD1. V was clipped by 4 bases and J by 4 bases; unmatched bases: 3. This CDR3 contains 13 residues. Germline values: CDR1 SGHRS, CDR2 YFSETQ. This CDR3 is CASSTGGGETQYF. CDR3 DNA: TGCGCCAGCAGCACAGGGGGTGGAGAGACCCAGTACTTC. Full variable domain (missing parts from reference TRBV5-1 and TRBJ2-5): KAGVTQTPRYLIKTRGQQVTLSCSPISGHRSVSWYQQTPGQGLQFLFEYFSETQRNKGNFPGRFSGRQFSNSRSEMNVSTLELGDSALYLCASSTGGGETQYFGPGTRLLVL.

V and J are TRBV18 and TRBJ1-5; 7 nucleotides agree with TRBD1. This CDR3 region has 14 residues. The germline gives CDR1 KGHSH, CDR2 LQKENI. Germline trimming cut 5 bases from V and 7 bases from J; bases unmatched to any gene: 8. The CDR3 DNA reads TGTGCCAGCTCAGATGACAGGGCGGAGCAGCCCCAGCATTTT. The encoded protein is CASSDDRAEQPQHF.

The table lists this clone with a few counts. The rearrangement links TRBV2 to TRBJ1-1; D may be TRBD1 (6 bases). There are 15 residues in the CDR3. Trimming left V 4 bases short and J 0 bases short, with 12 bases between. Germline V gene sequence: CDR1 SNHLY, CDR2 FYNNEI. The CDR3 spells CASSAHGGMNTEAFF. As DNA, the CDR3 is TGTGCCAGCAGTGCGCATGGGGGCATGAACACTGAAGCTTTCTTT.

The V gene is TRBV12-3 or TRBV12-4, the J gene TRBJ1-6; 7 nucleotides align to TRBD1. The CDR3 is 12 residues long. Trimming took 6 bases from V and 14 from J; bases not matched to a gene: 7. The CDR3 region is CASRTTGRTLHF. CDR3 sequence (DNA): TGTGCCAGCAGGACGACAGGGAGAACCCTCCACTTT.

Here the CDR3 reads CASSRLASGGPSPLHF. CDR3 sequence (DNA): TGTGCCAGCAGCCGTTTGGCCTCAGGGGGTCCTTCACCCCTCCACTTT. The chain combines TRBV5-6 with TRBJ1-6, with 7 bases that match TRBD1. This CDR3 spans 16 amino acids. Germline V lookup: CDR1 SGHDT, CDR2 YYEEEE. The trim removed 4 bases at V and 9 bases at J, leaving 13 bases unmatched. The full variable domain, its missing parts supplied by reference TRBV5-6 and TRBJ1-6, is DAGVTQSPTHLIKTRGQQVTLRCSPKSGHDTVSWYQQALGQGPQFIFQYYEEEERQRGNFPDRFSGHQFPNYSSELNVNALLLGDSALYLCASSRLASGGPSPLHFGNGTRLTVT.

J is TRBJ2-7 and V is TRBV27; no definite D call. The V and J ends lost 5 bases and 2 bases respectively, with 16 bases between them. The CDR3 runs 15 residues. CDR1 is MNHEY, CDR2 SMNVEV, per germline (reference sequence). The CDR3 region is CASSPRMWSAYEQYF. CDR3 nucleotide sequence: TGTGCCAGCAGTCCCCGGATGTGGAGCGCCTACGAGCAGTACTTC.

The chain combines TRBV9 with TRBJ2-7; 8 nucleotides line up with TRBD1. Losses at the gene ends were 4 bases for V and 6 bases for J; bases not matched to a gene: 9. There are 14 residues in the CDR3. Per germline, CDR1 SGDLS and CDR2 YYNGEE. CDR3 sequence (DNA): TGTGCCAGCAGCCCCTGGACAGGGAACTCCGAGCAGTACTTC. Translating gives CASSPWTGNSEQYF.

The chain combines TRBV25-1 with TRBJ2-7; 11 bases are shared with TRBD2. This CDR3 has 17 amino acids. V was clipped by 6 bases and J by 2 bases; unmatched bases: 12. Germline V lookup: CDR1 MGHDK, CDR2 SYGVNS. Here the CDR3 DNA reads TGTGCCAGCAGCCCCCCCCAAGGTAGCGGGGGGGCCTACGAGCAGTACTTC. Residues: CASSPPQGSGGAYEQYF.

The rearrangement joins TRBV19 to TRBJ2-7; 8 bases line up with TRBD1. CDR3 length equals 17 residues. CDR1 and CDR2 from the germline V gene are LNHDA and SQIVND (reference sequence). J gave up 0 bases and V 7 bases, and 14 bases lay outside the gene matches. DNA of the CDR3: TGTGCCAGTACCACCCTGGGGACAGGTGCTTACTCCTACGAGCAGTACTTC. Translation: CASTTLGTGAYSYEQYF.

The chain is built from TRBV7-9 and TRBJ2-7; 8 nucleotides line up with TRBD1. This CDR3 is 14 amino acids long. Unmatched junction bases numbered 10, after V lost 5 bases and J lost 7 bases. The germline V gene has CDR1 SEHNR and CDR2 FQNEAQ (reference sequence). The CDR3 is CASSRTGPPGEQYF. The DNA of the CDR3 is TGTGCCAGCAGCCGGACAGGGCCCCCGGGAGAGCAGTACTTC.

The CDR3 sequence: CASRLGDISYEQYF. The CDR3 nucleotides read TGTGCCAGCAGGCTGGGGGACATATCCTACGAGCAGTACTTC. The genes are TRBV6-6 and TRBJ2-7; a possible D gene is TRBD1 (6 bases). V dropped 6 bases and J dropped 1 base, with 13 bases sitting between them. This CDR3 contains 14 residues. Per the germline V gene, CDR1 is MNHNY and CDR2 is SVGAGI (reference sequence).

The chain has TRBV24-1 and TRBJ2-1; 13 positions agree with TRBD2. This CDR3 has 18 residues. V lost 3 bases and J lost 4; bases outside the gene matches: 8. Germline CDR1 is KGHDR and CDR2 is SFDVKD. DNA for the CDR3: TGTGCCACCAGTGATCATAGACTAGCGGGGGGACAGTACAATGAGCAGTTCTTC. Translated: CATSDHRLAGGQYNEQFF.

This chain uses TRBV12-3 or TRBV12-4 with TRBJ1-2; D is possibly TRBD1 (6 bases). Trimming removed 3 bases at V and 6 bases at J, with 8 bases between. The CDR3 is 12 amino acids. CDR3 region: CASSFYRDGYTF. CDR3 in DNA: TGTGCCAGCAGTTTCTACAGGGATGGCTACACCTTC.

The chain uses TRBV13 and TRBJ2-7, with 13 bases matching TRBD2. Looked up from germline, CDR1 is PRHDT and CDR2 is FYEKMQ (reference sequence). V lost 6 bases, J lost 5 bases, and 13 bases stayed unmatched. This CDR3 has 17 residues. The CDR3 DNA sequence: TGTGCCAGCAGTAAAACCCTCGGACTAGCGGGGGAGCACGAGCAGTACTTC. It is translated as CASSKTLGLAGEHEQYF.

The rearrangement uses TRBV30 and TRBJ1-2; possibly TRBD1 for D (6 bases). CDR3 length equals 12 residues. The V gene lost 0 bases and the J gene lost 6 bases, with 8 bases spanning the gap. Germline V gives CDR1 GTSNPN, CDR2 SVGIG (reference sequence). The CDR3 loop is CAWSVRTDGYTF. The DNA for the CDR3 is TGTGCCTGGAGTGTAAGGACAGATGGCTACACCTTC.

On this clone: Relative to the germline gene, one junction end is altered; a read error may explain this. The chain employs TRBV12-3 or TRBV12-4 and TRBJ1-1; the D is unclear. The CDR3 contains 12 residues. The CDR3 loop is CASSLFNSEAFF. CDR3 nucleotide sequence: TGTGCCAGCAGTTTATTCAACAGTGAAGCTTTCTTT.

This clone was detected a few times. The chain is built from TRBV11-2 and TRBJ1-5; 8 bases match TRBD1. Unmatched junction bases numbered 15, after V lost 5 bases and J lost 6 bases. CDR1 SGHAT and CDR2 FQNNGV come from the germline V gene. The CDR3 loop spans 17 amino acids. The CDR3 DNA follows: TGTGCCAGCAGCCCCGGACAGGGAACAACCGTAGGTCAGCCCCAGCATTTT. Protein: CASSPGQGTTVGQPQHF.

This rearrangement joins TRBV18 to TRBJ2-2; possibly TRBD1 for D (5 bases). Germline values: CDR1 KGHSH, CDR2 LQKENI. CDR3 length equals 15 residues. V was trimmed by 5 bases and J by 5 bases, leaving 15 bases between them. The CDR3 loop is CASSRQGGATGELFF. As DNA, the CDR3 is TGTGCCAGCTCAAGGCAGGGCGGAGCTACCGGGGAGCTGTTTTTT.

The V and J genes are TRBV20-1 and TRBJ1-4, with D possibly TRBD1 on 5 matching bases. This CDR3 region has 11 residues. Germline V CDR1 and CDR2: DFQATT, SNEGSKA (reference sequence). Trimming shortened V by 6 bases and J by 7 bases, and 9 bases separated the two germline ends. The CDR3 sequence: CSAQGGEKLFF. The CDR3 nucleotides are TGCAGTGCGCAGGGAGGTGAAAAACTGTTTTTT.

The chain is built from TRBV9 and TRBJ2-3; D not resolved. The CDR3 covers 13 residues. V gave up 0 bases and J gave up 6 bases, with 8 bases separating them. Germline-derived CDR1 and CDR2 are SGDLS and YYNGEE. The CDR3 loop reads CASSVDYDDTQYF. The CDR3 nucleotides are TGTGCCAGCAGCGTAGACTACGATGATACGCAGTATTTT.

V usage is TRBV12-3 or TRBV12-4 and J usage is TRBJ2-3, with D uncertain. The germline V and J ends were trimmed by 4 bases and 3 bases, with 2 bases remaining between them. This CDR3 region has 11 residues. CDR3 loop: CASSSTDTQYF. The DNA for the CDR3 is TGTGCCAGCAGTTCTACAGATACGCAGTATTTT.

As regards this clone: This same CDR3 is encoded by further DNA sequences in the sample. This sequence joins TRBV18 and TRBJ2-5; 7 bases match TRBD2. CDR1 is KGHSH, CDR2 LQKENI, per germline. Trimming at V came to 1 base and at J to 5 bases, leaving 4 bases not matched to a gene. The CDR3 has 14 residues. The CDR3 here is CASSPRGSGETQYF. CDR3 DNA sequence: TGTGCCAGCTCACCACGCGGTAGCGGGGAGACCCAGTACTTC.

This clone was seen once. This chain uses TRBV5-1 with TRBJ2-7; possibly TRBD1 for D (5 bases). The V gene's germline CDR1 is SGHRS and CDR2 YFSETQ. Between the trimmed V and J ends, which lost 0 bases and 1 base, there was a span of 8 bases. This CDR3 region has 14 residues. The CDR3 is CASSLVQASYEQYF. The CDR3 DNA reads as TGCGCCAGCAGCTTGGTACAGGCTTCCTACGAGCAGTACTTC.